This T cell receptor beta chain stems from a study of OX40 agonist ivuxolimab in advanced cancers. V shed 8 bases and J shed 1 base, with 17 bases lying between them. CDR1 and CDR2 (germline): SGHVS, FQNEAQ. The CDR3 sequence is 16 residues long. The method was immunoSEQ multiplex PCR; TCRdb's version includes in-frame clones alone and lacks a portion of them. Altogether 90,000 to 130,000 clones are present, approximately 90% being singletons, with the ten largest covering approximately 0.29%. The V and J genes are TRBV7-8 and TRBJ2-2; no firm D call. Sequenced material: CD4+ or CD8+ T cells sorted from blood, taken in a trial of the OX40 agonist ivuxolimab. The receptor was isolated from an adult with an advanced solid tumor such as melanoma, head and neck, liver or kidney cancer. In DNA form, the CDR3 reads TGTGCCAGCCCCCTCGGAAGTGGGATGAACACCGGGGAGCTGTTTTTT. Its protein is CASPLGSGMNTGELFF.